The rows below give T cell receptor beta chains drawn from one sample of a study of blood T cells in healthy people across ages. TCRdb recomputed calls from the 5' RACE reads with MiXCR, one row per CDR3 protein. The sample lists about 800,000 distinct CDR3 sequences, approximately 25% occurring once. The sample was also linked to a second study, of T cells of mothers and their children.

Source material: blood. These receptors all come from a boy aged 5 to 17 in good health. Each CDR3 is given with its conserved first and last residue. Fields, in order: D gene, CDR3 length, clone size, J gene, V gene, CDR3 protein, CDR3 DNA. The D gene is left open where the match is weak. Only part of the rows carry a size: once, few, many, or a class if the clone is expanded.

.	15	.	TRBJ2-3	TRBV9	CASSVAPGTTDTQYF	TGTGCCAGCAGCGTAGCTCCGGGAACCACAGATACGCAGTATTTT
.	11	.	TRBJ2-5	TRBV10-3	CAIGDLETQYF	TGTGCCATCGGTGATCTGGAGACCCAGTACTTC
.	13	few	TRBJ2-7	TRBV6-2/TRBV6-3	CASMWRAGYEQYF	TGTGCCAGCATGTGGAGGGCCGGATACGAGCAGTACTTC
TRBD2	16	few	TRBJ2-5	TRBV20-1	CSAPQTSFSLGETQYF	TGCAGTGCTCCTCAGACTAGCTTCTCTTTAGGAGAGACCCAGTACTTC
TRBD2	14	few	TRBJ2-1	TRBV29-1	CSVEARLAGNEQFF	TGCAGCGTTGAAGCAAGACTAGCCGGGAATGAGCAGTTCTTC
.	15	.	TRBJ2-2	TRBV5-1	CASSYREVNTGELFF	TGCGCCAGCAGCTACAGGGAGGTCAACACCGGGGAGCTGTTTTTT
.	16	.	TRBJ2-1	TRBV19	CASSLGAGKSYNEQFF	TGTGCCAGTAGTCTAGGGGCAGGTAAATCCTACAATGAGCAGTTCTTC
.	14	.	TRBJ2-3	TRBV2	CASRYGAGTDTQYF	TGTGCCAGCAGGTACGGGGCTGGCACAGATACGCAGTATTTT
.	15	few	TRBJ1-2	TRBV5-1	CASSWRLDRNYGYTF	TGCGCCAGCTCGTGGCGCCTTGACAGAAACTATGGCTACACCTTC
TRBD1	12	few	TRBJ1-2	TRBV29-1	CSVEAPGQDPTF	TGCAGCGTTGAAGCACCGGGACAGGATCCCACCTTC
.	15	.	TRBJ2-5	TRBV25-1	CASSASRLGQETQYF	TGTGCCAGCAGCGCCTCACGGCTTGGCCAAGAGACCCAGTACTTC
TRBD1	15	few	TRBJ2-5	TRBV6-5	CASSSGTGVYETQYF	TGTGCCAGCAGTTCCGGGACAGGGGTCTATGAGACCCAGTACTTC
TRBD2	20	few	TRBJ2-2	TRBV9	CASSGGPGLAGGPRSGELFF	TGTGCCAGCAGCGGAGGCCCGGGACTAGCGGGAGGGCCCAGGTCCGGGGAGCTGTTTTTT
.	20	.	TRBJ1-2	TRBV28	CASRSLIRTEIVYISQGYTF	TGTGCCAGCAGGAGTCTCATCCGGACAGAGATCGTTTATATATCCCAGGGCTACACCTTC
.	16	few	TRBJ1-5	TRBV15	CATSREGVGGNQPQHF	TGTGCCACCAGCAGAGAAGGAGTTGGCGGCAATCAGCCCCAGCATTTT
TRBD1	17	few	TRBJ1-2	TRBV2	CASSDNRQGSYNYGYTF	TGTGCCAGCAGTGACAACCGACAGGGGTCTTATAACTATGGCTACACCTTC
.	13	few	TRBJ2-5	TRBV7-2	CTSGPSRWETQYF	TGTACCAGCGGCCCCAGTCGTTGGGAGACCCAGTACTTC
.	15	few	TRBJ2-4	TRBV9	CASSVEGLAKNIQYF	TGTGCCAGCAGCGTAGAGGGTCTAGCCAAAAACATTCAGTACTTC
TRBD1	15	.	TRBJ2-3	TRBV5-4	CASRQTGGGTDTQYF	TGTGCCAGCAGGCAGACAGGGGGCGGCACAGATACGCAGTATTTT
TRBD2	15	many	TRBJ2-1	TRBV6-4	CASSATSGAYNEQFF	TGTGCCAGCAGTGCGACTAGCGGCGCCTACAATGAGCAGTTCTTC
.	16	.	TRBJ2-1	TRBV7-6	CASSSRLGLTYNEQFF	TGTGCCAGCAGCTCGAGGCTGGGTCTTACCTACAATGAGCAGTTCTTC
.	16	few	TRBJ2-4	TRBV4-1	CASSQPSGASGNIQYF	TGCGCCAGCAGCCAGCCCTCAGGGGCTAGCGGAAACATTCAGTACTTC
TRBD1	16	.	TRBJ1-2	TRBV20-1	CSARRTGTKVVGGYTF	TGCAGTGCTAGGAGGACAGGGACTAAGGTGGTTGGGGGCTACACCTTC
.	17	few	TRBJ1-1	TRBV6-5	CASTYITLDRENTEAFF	TGTGCCAGCACTTACATAACCCTCGACAGAGAAAACACTGAAGCTTTCTTT
.	14	few	TRBJ1-6	TRBV9	CASSVGGSNSPLHF	TGTGCCAGCAGCGTAGGGGGTTCTAATTCACCCCTCCACTTT
.	13	few	TRBJ1-1	TRBV6-2/TRBV6-3	CASSPIGRREAFF	TGTGCCAGCAGCCCGATAGGGCGGAGGGAAGCTTTCTTT
TRBD1	14	many	TRBJ2-7	TRBV12-3/TRBV12-4	CASRSTGTGYEQYF	TGTGCCAGCAGATCAACCGGGACAGGTTACGAGCAGTACTTC
TRBD2	16	.	TRBJ2-3	TRBV5-1	CASSLGTSGGTDTQYF	TGCGCCAGCAGCTTGGGGACTAGCGGGGGAACAGATACGCAGTATTTT
.	13	few	TRBJ2-7	TRBV4-2	CASSLDFGTEQYF	TGTGCCAGCAGCCTCGACTTCGGGACTGAGCAGTACTTC
TRBD2	15	few	TRBJ2-7	TRBV3-1	CASSHLAGSSYEQYF	TGTGCCAGCAGCCACCTAGCGGGAAGCTCCTACGAGCAGTACTTC
.	13	few	TRBJ2-7	TRBV10-3	CAISESQGVRQYF	TGTGCCATCAGTGAGTCGCAGGGAGTACGGCAGTACTTC
.	16	.	TRBJ2-7	TRBV12-3/TRBV12-4	CASSPSLGGASYEQYF	TGTGCCAGCAGTCCGTCTCTAGGGGGGGCCTCCTACGAGCAGTACTTC